This T cell receptor beta chain was recovered during a study of molecular identifiers for immune sequencing clone quantification. This clonotype was picked up a small number of times. A single base separates this from a much larger clone, so it may be a read error. In this CDR3 the conserved last residue, phenylalanine or tryptophan, is missing, so a read error is likely. The CDR3 is 17 amino acids. V was cut by 6 bases and J by 5 bases, with 23 bases left in between. Germline values: CDR1 SGHAT, CDR2 FQNNGV. Sorting was used to obtain naive CD8 T cells (CD8+CD4-CCR7+CD45RA+). MiXCR, applied by TCRdb to the PCR reads, yields one record per CDR3 protein. Of about 640,000 distinct CDR3 sequences listed, 15% to 20% were seen once; the top ten hold roughly 0.9%.

The V call is TRBV11-2, the J call TRBJ2-1, with a tentative D call TRBD2 (7 bases). Sequenced input: naive CD8+ T cells from blood, with Jurkat cell RNA spiked in. Indicated subset: FACS-sorted CD8+CD4-CCR7+CD45RA+ naive T cells. The TCR comes from a human donor in good health. Some libraries in this study had Jurkat cell RNA spiked in. This CDR3 is CASSPGWGGAADNEQFL. Written as DNA, the CDR3 is TGTGCCAGCAGTCCGGGTTGGGGGGGGGCCGCGGACAATGAGCAGTTCCTC.